This TCR beta chain is from a study of blood T cell repertoires in COVID-19. Across the study: Sites in the United States, Italy and Spain provided acute and convalescent COVID-19 samples. T cells, B-cell-depleted T cells, or PBMCs supplied cDNA or gDNA.

Germline V gene lookup returns CDR1 SGHNT and CDR2 YENEEA. V trimming: 1 base; J trimming: 8 bases; junction bases outside the gene matches: 15. CDR3 size: 18 residues. Sequencing was performed with immunoSEQ multiplex PCR; in TCRdb, only in-frame clones are kept and a portion is missing. This table has roughly 200,000 clones, approximately 84% appearing once. The chain recombines TRBV11-3 with TRBJ2-1; TRBD2 matches at 9 bases. Input material: peripheral blood. This receptor was obtained from an older woman with active or convalescent COVID-19. Here the CDR3 DNA reads TGTGCCAGCAGCTTAGTGTACGGCGGGAGGGCCAATGTCCATGAGCAGTTCTTC. Amino acids: CASSLVYGGRANVHEQFF.